The source of this T cell receptor (beta chain) is a study of radiotherapy plus CTLA-4 blockade in lung cancer. Whole-study findings and limits: Tumor-derived TCR clones expanded in blood after radiotherapy plus ipilimumab. Early blood T cell clone dynamics, with interferon-beta, were reported to best predict response.

Clones were sequenced by immunoSEQ multiplex PCR, and TCRdb holds only the in-frame ones, with some missing. Of roughly 32,000 clones listed, about 81% were seen once; the top ten hold 20% to 25%. The CDR3 spans 13 residues. V lost 1 base to trimming and J lost 5 bases, with 6 bases between them. The germline V gene has CDR1 MDHEN and CDR2 SYDVKM. Ipilimumab CTLA-4 blockade and focal radiation were given to patients with chemo-refractory metastatic non-small-cell lung cancer. In the case of this clone: Its specificity is unknown.

This sequence was found in a human donor with non-small cell lung cancer that progressed on radiotherapy plus ipilimumab. The V gene is TRBV28, the J gene TRBJ2-4; D gene uncertain. The sample here was peripheral blood, taken from a patient treated with radiotherapy plus ipilimumab. CDR3 protein: CASSLLYENIQYF. The CDR3 DNA sequence: TGTGCCAGCAGTTTATTGTATGAAAACATTCAGTACTTC.